The entry below describes one T cell receptor (beta chain). This entry is derived from a study of cytomegalovirus exposure and HLA in healthy donors. The germline gives CDR1 MNHEY, CDR2 SVGAGI. The CDR3 has 15 amino acids. The V and J ends lost 2 bases and 0 bases respectively, with 7 bases between them. Those who donated were healthy bone marrow donors. Primers for the PCR totalled 60 Vbeta and 13 Jbeta. Here immunoSEQ multiplex PCR was the method, and the copy in TCRdb shows in-frame clones only, minus some. The sample holds about 120,000 clones; about 90% are singletons and the top ten take about 1.8%.

The sample consisted of PBMCs. The sequence derives from a middle-aged man in good health and CMV-seronegative. V is TRBV6-5 and J is TRBJ2-2; weak D call: TRBD1 (5 bases). The CDR3 is CASSYVGANTGELFF. The DNA for the CDR3 is TGTGCCAGCAGTTACGTAGGGGCGAACACCGGGGAGCTGTTTTTT.